Described below is a single T cell receptor beta chain sequence and its context. The antigen remains undetermined. This sample stems from a study of OX40 agonist ivuxolimab in advanced cancers. Study overall: Dose-escalation patients suffered from hepatocellular carcinoma, melanoma, renal cell or head and neck cancer. The study's findings and limits: Fewer expanded clones were found on average in CD4+ than in CD8+ T cells. At doses 0.1 to 3.0 mg/kg, CD4+ and CD8+ clones expanded.

If patients had autoimmune disease history or systemic immunosuppression, they were excluded. The CDR3 contains 15 residues. CDR1 and CDR2 from the germline V gene are MGHRA and YSYEKL. With 1 base removed from V and 7 bases from J, the gap between germline ends came to 17 bases. Only in-frame clones appear in the TCRdb table, and some are missing; sequencing was by immunoSEQ multiplex PCR. The sample includes around 60,000 clones, 80% to 95% of them seen just once. The chain links TRBV4-1 to TRBJ2-7; a weak D match, TRBD1 (5 bases). This receptor was obtained from an adult with an advanced solid tumor such as melanoma, head and neck, liver or kidney cancer. The sample here was CD4+ or CD8+ T cells sorted from blood, taken in a trial of the OX40 agonist ivuxolimab. In DNA, the CDR3 is TGCGCCAGCAGCCAAGTGCAGGGTTCTCTGGGGGAGCAGTACTTC. Amino acids: CASSQVQGSLGEQYF.